These 29 T cell receptor beta chains share one sample of origin, sequenced in a study of graft-versus-host responses after intestinal transplantation. Assay: immunoSEQ multiplex PCR; the TCRdb copy retains only in-frame clones and omits some. The sample consists of around 87,000 clones, roughly 90% of them appearing once. These TCRs are of unknown antigen specificity. The material was unstimulated CD8+ T cells sorted from spleen or lymph node cells, obtained before transplant. All receptors come from a human donor who was the organ donor for an intestinal transplant.

The rearrangement links TRBV18 to TRBJ2-2; 7 bases are shared with TRBD1. This CDR3 spans 14 amino acids. With V trimmed by 3 bases and J by 5 bases, 3 bases remained unmatched. The germline CDR1 and CDR2 sequences are KGHSH and LQKENI. The CDR3, as DNA: TGTGCCAGCTCACCCCTCAGGGGGACCGGGGAGCTGTTTTTT. Its protein product is CASSPLRGTGELFF. The variable domain in full, completed from reference TRBV18 and TRBJ2-2, reads NAGVMQNPRHLVRRRGQEARLRCSPMKGHSHVYWYRQLPEEGLKFMVYLQKENIIDESGMPKERFSAEFPKEGPSILRIQQVVRGDSAAYFCASSPLRGTGELFFGEGSRLTVL.

V gene TRBV4-3 combines with J gene TRBJ2-1; 7 bases are a match to TRBD2. CDR1 LGHNA and CDR2 YSLEER come from the germline V gene. The CDR3 totals 16 residues. The ends lost 3 bases at V and 7 bases at J; junction bases unmatched: 12. CDR3 sequence: CASSQGGLGTPNEQFF. The CDR3 DNA reads TGCGCCAGCAGCCAGGGAGGACTAGGGACCCCGAATGAGCAGTTCTTC.

The V call is TRBV19, the J call TRBJ1-5; 9 bases line up with TRBD1. Germline V gene sequence: CDR1 LNHDA, CDR2 SQIVND (reference sequence). CDR3 length: 15 amino acids. V gave up 0 bases and J gave up 5 bases; unmatched junction bases: 2. Written as DNA, the CDR3 is TGTGCCAGTAGTATAGAGGGACAGGGCCATCAGCCCCAGCATTTT. It codes for CASSIEGQGHQPQHF.

In DNA, the CDR3 is TGTGCCAGTAGTATAGTGGGCACCTATAATTCACCCCTCCACTTT. This translates into CASSIVGTYNSPLHF. This chain links TRBV19 with TRBJ1-6; D unresolved. V was clipped by 1 base and J by 2 bases, with 6 bases between them. Germline loops: CDR1 LNHDA, CDR2 SQIVND (reference sequence). CDR3 size: 15 residues.

This chain connects TRBV29-1 to TRBJ1-1, with TRBD1 matching 8 bases. Germline V CDR1 and CDR2: SQVTM, ANQGSEA. Unmatched junction bases numbered 6, after V lost 4 bases and J lost 5 bases. The CDR3 has 13 residues. The CDR3 sequence: CSVVQDRVTEAFF. As DNA, the CDR3 is TGCAGCGTTGTCCAGGACAGGGTAACTGAAGCTTTCTTT.

The rearrangement joins TRBV13 to TRBJ1-1; 10 nucleotides align to TRBD1. The CDR3 sequence is 15 residues long. The V segment lost 5 bases and the J segment 4 bases; nucleotides outside the gene matches: 7. Germline CDR1 is PRHDT and CDR2 is FYEKMQ (reference sequence). CDR3 DNA: TGTGCCAGCAGCGACCGGGACAGGGGTTCCACTGAAGCTTTCTTT. Amino acids: CASSDRDRGSTEAFF.

This rearrangement joins TRBV9 to TRBJ1-3, with 9 bases that match TRBD1. Germline CDR1 reads SGDLS; CDR2 reads YYNGEE. The length of the CDR3 is 16 residues. Trimming removed 4 bases from V and 3 bases from J; junction bases left unmatched: 8. As DNA, the CDR3 is TGTGCCAGCAGCACCCGGGACAGGGCTGGTGGAAACACCATATATTTT. Residues: CASSTRDRAGGNTIYF. Supplemented by reference TRBV9 and TRBJ1-3, the full variable domain reads DSGVTQTPKHLITATGQRVTLRCSPRSGDLSVYWYQQSLDQGLQFLIQYYNGEERAKGNILERFSAQQFPDLHSELNLSSLELGDSALYFCASSTRDRAGGNTIYFGEGSWLTVV.

The chain uses TRBV19 and TRBJ1-1; D not certain. There are 14 residues in the CDR3. Germline CDR1 and CDR2: LNHDA and SQIVND (reference sequence). V dropped 1 base and J dropped 5 bases, with 11 bases sitting between them. CDR3 bases: TGTGCCAGTAGTATAGGTCTATCTCGGACTGAAGCTTTCTTT. It yields the protein CASSIGLSRTEAFF.

The chain uses TRBV5-1 and TRBJ2-3, with 7 positions matching TRBD2. The CDR3 runs 15 residues. V lost 0 bases and J lost 4; bases outside the gene matches: 5. Germline values: CDR1 SGHRS, CDR2 YFSETQ. As DNA, the CDR3 is TGCGCCAGCAGCTTGGGAGCGGGGCTAGCAGATACGCAGTATTTT. Residues: CASSLGAGLADTQYF.

The rearrangement links TRBV16 to TRBJ1-2; 11 bases agree with TRBD1. V shed 2 bases, J shed 8 bases, and the junction held 4 bases outside the gene matches. Germline CDR1 KGHSY, CDR2 FQNENV. The CDR3 spans 14 residues. DNA for the CDR3: TGTGCCAGCAGCCAAGGACAGGGGGCTCGGGGCTACACCTTC. It specifies CASSQGQGARGYTF.

The chain joins TRBV10-3 to TRBJ1-1; weak D call: TRBD1 (6 bases). This CDR3 has 14 amino acids. Germline assignment: CDR1 ENHRY and CDR2 SYGVKD. The V gene lost 6 bases and the J gene lost 7 bases, with 18 bases spanning the gap. CDR3 loop: CAIRAQGNRDEAFF. CDR3 nucleotides: TGTGCCATCAGAGCCCAGGGGAACAGGGATGAAGCTTTCTTT.

The chain joins TRBV28 to TRBJ1-5; 7 bases agree with TRBD1. J gave up 6 bases and V 5 bases, and 7 bases lay outside the gene matches. The CDR3 is made up of 14 amino acids. Germline-derived CDR1 and CDR2 are MDHEN and SYDVKM. CDR3 DNA sequence: TGTGCCAGCAGTAACAGGGGAACGAGTCAGCCCCAGCATTTT. Translating it yields CASSNRGTSQPQHF.

The gene calls are TRBV5-1 and TRBJ2-5; tentative D call: TRBD2 (5 bases). The V end lost 6 bases, the J end lost 3 bases, and 15 bases lay between the germline ends. This CDR3 is 14 amino acids long. Germline lookup yields CDR1 SGHRS and CDR2 YFSETQ. The CDR3 nucleotides read TGCGCCAGCAAAACGTGGTTGGGAGAAGAGACCCAGTACTTC. As protein: CASKTWLGEETQYF.

This chain uses TRBV2 with TRBJ2-7; D call uncertain. V gave up 6 bases and J gave up 6 bases, with 9 bases separating them. Germline CDR1 is SNHLY and CDR2 is FYNNEI. The length of the CDR3 is 11 residues. The CDR3, as DNA: TGTGCCAGCAGGTATCTGGCCGAGCAGTACTTC. This codes for CASRYLAEQYF.

V and J are TRBV19 and TRBJ1-6; D gene unclear. Germline-derived CDR1 and CDR2 are LNHDA and SQIVND (reference sequence). The CDR3 sequence is 13 residues long. V was shortened by 3 bases and J by 9 bases, with 9 bases between the two germline ends. The CDR3 nucleotides are TGTGCCAGTAGTATGGCGGCAGCTTCACCCCTCCACTTT. Translated, it gives CASSMAAASPLHF. The full variable domain, with the rest looked up from reference TRBV19 and TRBJ1-6, is DGGITQSPKYLFRKEGQNVTLSCEQNLNHDAMYWYRQDPGQGLRLIYYSQIVNDFQKGDIAEGYSVSREKKESFPLTVTSAQKNPTAFYLCASSMAAASPLHFGNGTRLTVT.

In this sample, this clone turned up once. This chain uses TRBV11-1 with TRBJ2-5; the match to TRBD1 covers 11 bases. This CDR3 is 19 amino acids long. Germline V gene sequence: CDR1 SGHAT, CDR2 FQDESV (reference sequence). With V trimmed by 2 bases and J by 5 bases, 16 bases remained unmatched. The CDR3 loop reads CASSLIGPGQGARRETQYF. CDR3 DNA sequence: TGTGCCAGCAGCTTAATCGGCCCTGGACAGGGGGCGCGAAGGGAGACCCAGTACTTC.

Concerning this clone: Other DNA sequences in the sample encode the same CDR3. This chain connects TRBV5-4 to TRBJ1-2; possibly TRBD1 for D (5 bases). The CDR3 has 13 residues. Germline lookup yields CDR1 SGHNT and CDR2 YYREEE (reference sequence). V dropped 4 bases and J dropped 0 bases, with 7 bases sitting between them. CDR3 region: CASSLDTNYGYTF. CDR3 DNA sequence: TGTGCCAGCAGCCTGGACACTAACTATGGCTACACCTTC.

The CDR3, as DNA: TGTGCCAGCAGGAAGCTACAGGTCAACGATTATGGCTACACCTTC. Its translation: CASRKLQVNDYGYTF. V gene TRBV14 combines with J gene TRBJ1-2, with D possibly being TRBD1 (5 bases). V was clipped by 6 bases and J by 5 bases, with 19 bases between them. The CDR3 runs 15 residues. Germline V gene lookup returns CDR1 SGHDN and CDR2 FVKESK.

The sample holds one count of this clone. The gene calls are TRBV18 and TRBJ1-4; D remains ambiguous. Trimming pared 2 bases from V and 2 bases from J, leaving 6 bases between. The CDR3 contains 14 residues. Germline lookup yields CDR1 KGHSH and CDR2 LQKENI. The DNA of the CDR3 is TGTGCCAGCTCACCAGAACATACTAATGAAAAACTGTTTTTT. Translation: CASSPEHTNEKLFF.

The chain carries TRBV19 and TRBJ2-7; TRBD1 aligns across 9 bases. This CDR3 spans 14 amino acids. Per germline, CDR1 LNHDA and CDR2 SQIVND (reference sequence). Germline trimming cut 4 bases from V and 3 bases from J; bases unmatched to any gene: 4. CDR3 DNA sequence: TGTGCCAGTAGTACAGGGACAGGGTACTACGAGCAGTACTTC. Amino acid sequence: CASSTGTGYYEQYF.

Comments on this clone: Other DNA sequences from this sample encode an identical CDR3 as well. The chain links TRBV7-6 to TRBJ1-1, with D maybe TRBD1 (6 bases). From germline, CDR1 is SGHVS and CDR2 FNYEAQ. The length of the CDR3 is 16 residues. V was pared by 0 bases and J by 1 base, with 12 bases between. CDR3 sequence reads: CASSLAPGDGNTEAFF. CDR3 coding DNA: TGTGCCAGCAGCTTAGCTCCAGGGGACGGGAACACTGAAGCTTTCTTT.

The gene calls are TRBV29-1 and TRBJ2-2, with TRBD1 as a possible D gene (5 bases). Trimming took off 4 bases at V and 11 bases at J, with 11 bases between the two ends. Germline assignment: CDR1 SQVTM and CDR2 ANQGSEA. The CDR3 contains 11 residues. The CDR3 coding sequence is TGCAGCGTTGTCCAGGGCGGTGAGCTGTTTTTT. This gives the protein CSVVQGGELFF.

The gene calls are TRBV27 and TRBJ1-6; 8 nucleotides agree with TRBD1. Looked up from germline, CDR1 is MNHEY and CDR2 is SMNVEV (reference sequence). The CDR3 spans 15 residues. Losses at the gene ends were 5 bases for V and 4 bases for J; bases not matched to a gene: 4. The CDR3 bases are TGTGCCAGCAGTCCGGGGACAGGTTATAATTCACCCCTCCACTTT. This sequence encodes CASSPGTGYNSPLHF.

This chain uses TRBV7-9 with TRBJ1-1; perhaps TRBD1 as D (6 bases). The ends were cut back, 5 bases at V and 1 base at J, with 20 bases in the middle. Germline assignment: CDR1 SEHNR and CDR2 FQNEAQ (reference sequence). CDR3 size: 17 residues. This chain's CDR3 is CASSPGQRLLENTEAFF. CDR3 bases: TGTGCCAGCAGCCCAGGACAGCGCTTGCTTGAGAACACTGAAGCTTTCTTT.

V usage is TRBV5-4 and J usage is TRBJ2-3; 10 bases match TRBD2. The J segment lost 2 bases and the V segment lost 4 bases, leaving 7 bases of the junction unmatched. In germline, CDR1 is SGHNT, CDR2 YYREEE (reference sequence). The CDR3 totals 16 residues. The CDR3 bases are TGTGCCAGCAGCCATCTAGCGGGGGCTCTCACAGATACGCAGTATTTT. It codes for CASSHLAGALTDTQYF.

The chain combines TRBV19 with TRBJ2-3; 7 bases map to TRBD2. The length of the CDR3 is 16 residues. The V and J ends lost 7 bases and 1 base, in that order; junction bases with no gene match: 11. The V gene's germline CDR1 is LNHDA and CDR2 SQIVND (reference sequence). CDR3 sequence: CASKILASGGTDTQYF. CDR3 DNA: TGTGCCAGTAAAATACTAGCGAGCGGGGGCACAGATACGCAGTATTTT.

The V and J genes are TRBV5-4 and TRBJ1-2; TRBD1 aligns across 10 bases. The CDR3 length is 15 residues. Germline CDR1 and CDR2: SGHNT and YYREEE (reference sequence). Trimming at V came to 4 bases and at J to 7 bases, leaving 10 bases not matched to a gene. The DNA of the CDR3 is TGTGCCAGCAGCCGGTTGGGGACAGGGGAGGGTGGCTACACCTTC. This sequence encodes CASSRLGTGEGGYTF. Looking up the rest from reference TRBV5-4 and TRBJ1-2 gives the full variable domain: ETGVTQSPTHLIKTRGQQVTLRCSSQSGHNTVSWYQQALGQGPQFIFQYYREEENGRGNFPPRFSGLQFPNYSSELNVNALELDDSALYLCASSRLGTGEGGYTFGSGTRLTVV.

V gene TRBV6-1 combines with J gene TRBJ2-1; D unresolved. Between the trimmed V and J ends, which lost 6 bases and 8 bases, there was a span of 14 bases. The CDR3 contains 13 residues. From germline, CDR1 is MNHNS and CDR2 SASEGT. The CDR3 loop is CASSSRQFDEQFF. DNA of the CDR3: TGTGCCAGCAGCTCTCGCCAGTTCGATGAGCAGTTCTTC.

This clone showed up just a few times. V gene TRBV5-4 combines with J gene TRBJ1-1; D not resolved. Germline CDR1 reads SGHNT; CDR2 reads YYREEE (reference sequence). The CDR3 runs to 14 residues. Trimming stripped 2 bases from V and 0 bases from J, with 8 bases between. CDR3 bases: TGTGCCAGCAGCTTTTTGAACATGAACACTGAAGCTTTCTTT. Its protein product is CASSFLNMNTEAFF.